Below are 24 T cell receptor beta chains sequenced from a single sample in a study of T cells in Graves' hyperthyroidism and ophthalmopathy. TCR beta CDR3 regions were amplified from RNA transcripts. HTBI primers were the set used in a first-round RT-PCR of the TCR CDR3. TCRdb called the multiplex PCR reads again in MiXCR, with one record for every CDR3 protein. The table has roughly 500,000 distinct CDR3 sequences, about 43% seen once. Sample: peripheral blood or thyroid tissue (not recorded which). These receptors were obtained from an adult woman with Graves' disease, either hyperthyroidism or ophthalmopathy (not recorded which).

CDR3 bases: TGTGCCAGCAGCTTGGGCGGGAGGGGCGACGGCTACACCTTC. Translating gives CASSLGGRGDGYTF. V usage is TRBV5-8 and J usage is TRBJ1-2; possible D gene TRBD1, 5 bases. V was clipped by 0 bases and J by 8 bases, with 14 bases between them. Germline CDR1 reads SGHTS; CDR2 reads YDEGEE. This CDR3 has 14 amino acids.

The chain links TRBV7-9 to TRBJ1-6; D is uncertain. Trimming removed 1 base at V and 6 bases at J, with 10 bases between. CDR1 is SEHNR, CDR2 FQNEAQ, per germline (reference sequence). The CDR3 length is 15 residues. The CDR3: CASSLEWRPNSPLHF. CDR3 DNA: TGTGCCAGCAGCTTAGAATGGCGTCCTAATTCACCCCTCCACTTT.

The CDR3 DNA follows: TGTGCCATCAGTGATTTTGCCAAGTCCTACGAGCAGTACTTC. Translated, it gives CAISDFAKSYEQYF. The chain carries TRBV10-3 and TRBJ2-7; D ambiguous. The V and J ends lost 3 bases and 1 base respectively, with 10 bases between them. The CDR3 covers 14 residues. Germline V gene data show CDR1 as ENHRY and CDR2 as SYGVKD.

V and J are TRBV7-8 and TRBJ1-1; no firm D call. Germline values: CDR1 SGHVS, CDR2 FQNEAQ. Trimming pared 5 bases from V and 1 base from J, leaving 17 bases between. This CDR3 spans 16 amino acids. CDR3 DNA sequence: TGTGCCAGCAGCCACCAGTCCCGCCAGGAGAACACTGAAGCTTTCTTT. Translated, it gives CASSHQSRQENTEAFF.

The V gene is TRBV20-1, the J gene TRBJ2-5; D perhaps matches TRBD2 (6 bases). The germline CDR1 and CDR2 sequences are DFQATT and SNEGSKA (reference sequence). The CDR3 sequence is 13 residues long. Deletions cut 3 bases from V and 5 bases from J, with 13 bases between. The chain's CDR3 is CSASAGSEETQYF. In DNA, the CDR3 is TGCAGTGCTAGTGCCGGGAGTGAGGAGACCCAGTACTTC.

This clonotype has ten or more counts. The chain uses TRBV10-3 and TRBJ1-1, with 7 bases that match TRBD1. CDR3 length: 20 residues. The germline gives CDR1 ENHRY, CDR2 SYGVKD. V dropped 6 bases and J dropped 0; count of bases not matched to a gene: 22. CDR3 sequence (DNA): TGTGCCATCAGGGCCTACGGGACAGATCACTCTTGGGGGGTGAACACTGAAGCTTTCTTT. This translates into CAIRAYGTDHSWGVNTEAFF.

The table lists this clonotype with many counts. CDR3 loop: CASSYPNLDTEAFF. CDR3 coding DNA: TGTGCCAGCAGTTACCCAAACCTGGACACTGAAGCTTTCTTT. The V call is TRBV6-6, the J call TRBJ1-1, with D uncertain. This CDR3 comprises 14 residues. Trimming took 2 bases from V and 3 from J, leaving 10 bases between them. Germline assignment: CDR1 MNHNY and CDR2 SVGAGI (reference sequence).

As DNA, the CDR3 is TGTGCCAGCAGTAGACTAGCAATGATGGACGAGCAGTACTTC. It encodes CASSRLAMMDEQYF. The chain has TRBV12-3 or TRBV12-4 and TRBJ2-7; 7 bases are a match to TRBD2. This CDR3 has 14 amino acids. With V trimmed by 5 bases and J by 5 bases, 9 bases remained unmatched.

V and J are TRBV11-2 and TRBJ2-7, with 9 bases identical to TRBD1. Looked up from germline, CDR1 is SGHAT and CDR2 is FQNNGV. V lost 6 bases and J lost 3; bases outside the gene matches: 9. The CDR3 is 15 residues long. In DNA form, the CDR3 reads TGTGCCAGCAGTTTAAGTGGACAGGGGAACTACGAGCAGTACTTC. Translated, it gives CASSLSGQGNYEQYF.

This clonotype has a count of ten or more. This chain links TRBV15 with TRBJ2-7; D not certain. The V end was cut by 7 bases, the J end by 8 bases, with 12 bases between. CDR1 LNHNV and CDR2 YYDKDF come from the germline V gene (reference sequence). This CDR3 contains 11 residues. The CDR3 sequence: CATKAVTKQYF. DNA of the CDR3: TGTGCCACCAAAGCCGTTACCAAGCAGTACTTC.

The chain employs TRBV10-3 and TRBJ1-1; 10 positions agree with TRBD1. The CDR3 loop spans 15 amino acids. After removal of 5 bases from V and 1 base from J, the junction contained 4 bases not matched to a gene. Germline V lookup: CDR1 ENHRY, CDR2 SYGVKD. CDR3: CAISFGQGENTEAFF. The DNA of the CDR3 is TGTGCCATCAGTTTTGGACAGGGGGAGAACACTGAAGCTTTCTTT.

In regard to this clonotype: The missing conserved phenylalanine or tryptophan at the end of this CDR3 makes a read error likely. Because the CDR3's place on the DNA is in doubt, the DNA is left out and the CDR3 is given as listed by TCRdb. The chain recombines TRBV6-4 with TRBJ2-5; the table gives TRBD2 as D, unverified against the DNA. The CDR3 length is 14 residues, termini included. Germline CDR1 and CDR2: MRHNA and SNTAGT. CDR3: CASSRDGYGYTFGS.

This chain connects TRBV7-8 to TRBJ2-5, with 12 positions matching TRBD2. Germline V gene sequence: CDR1 SGHVS, CDR2 FQNEAQ. There are 18 residues in the CDR3. V was clipped by 3 bases and J by 1 base; unmatched bases: 9. CDR3 sequence (DNA): TGTGCCAGCAGCTTCTCCGCTAGCGGGGGGGGGATCCAAGAGACCCAGTACTTC. Protein sequence: CASSFSASGGGIQETQYF.

This clonotype has only a few counts. The genes are TRBV10-3 and TRBJ1-2, with D possibly TRBD1 on 6 matching bases. The CDR3 has 14 amino acids. The germline V gene encodes CDR1 ENHRY and CDR2 SYGVKD. V dropped 6 bases and J dropped 0 bases, with 11 bases sitting between them. CDR3 protein: CAIRATGTNYGYTF. CDR3 bases: TGTGCCATCAGGGCGACAGGAACTAACTATGGCTACACCTTC.

The J gene is TRBJ2-2, the V gene TRBV7-9; 11 bases agree with TRBD2. Germline V CDR1 and CDR2: SEHNR, FQNEAQ (reference sequence). The trim removed 3 bases at V and 5 bases at J, leaving 8 bases unmatched. The CDR3 is 17 amino acids. As DNA, the CDR3 is TGTGCCAGCAGCTTTATAGCGGGAGGGCCTGGGACCGGGGAGCTGTTTTTT. Translation: CASSFIAGGPGTGELFF.

V usage is TRBV20-1 and J usage is TRBJ2-5, with 7 bases aligning to TRBD1. Germline lookup yields CDR1 DFQATT and CDR2 SNEGSKA (reference sequence). With V trimmed by 3 bases and J by 2 bases, 12 bases remained unmatched. The CDR3 is 16 amino acids. CDR3 protein: CSASPLTPTGQETQYF. CDR3 in DNA: TGCAGTGCTAGTCCCTTAACGCCGACAGGGCAAGAGACCCAGTACTTC.

This clonotype appeared many times. The CDR3 region is CASSILGGGGYGYTF. In DNA, the CDR3 is TGTGCCAGTAGTATATTGGGGGGCGGCGGCTATGGCTACACCTTC. V gene TRBV19 combines with J gene TRBJ1-2; D is perhaps TRBD1 (6 bases). The CDR3 consists of 15 residues. Looked up from germline, CDR1 is LNHDA and CDR2 is SQIVND (reference sequence). V was trimmed by 2 bases and J by 4 bases, leaving 14 bases between them.

With regard to this clonotype: Since the CDR3 does not end with the conserved phenylalanine or tryptophan, this likely comes from a read error. The DNA is omitted, as the CDR3 cannot be located on it reliably, and the CDR3 follows TCRdb's listing. The CDR3 protein is CSARKGAVT. V is TRBV20-1 and J is TRBJ2-7; TRBD1, the D gene given by the table, was not confirmed from the DNA. The germline CDR1 and CDR2 sequences are DFQATT and SNEGSKA (reference sequence). The CDR3 contains 9 residues when both ends are counted.

This clonotype was seen repeatedly, ten times or more. This chain connects TRBV4-1 to TRBJ2-7, with 9 bases aligning to TRBD2. The ends lost 4 bases at V and 6 bases at J; junction bases unmatched: 19. The CDR3 covers 18 residues. CDR1 is MGHRA, CDR2 YSYEKL, per germline. The DNA for the CDR3 is TGCGCCAGCAGCCCATTCGTCACAGCGGGAGGCCAGCATCTCGAGCAGTACTTC. The encoded protein is CASSPFVTAGGQHLEQYF.

This clonotype was counted ten times or more. The J gene is TRBJ1-1, the V gene TRBV4-2, with D possibly TRBD1 on 5 matching bases. The CDR3 is 16 amino acids. CDR1 and CDR2 (germline): LGHNA, YNFKEQ. Trimming removed 1 base at V and 1 base at J, with 13 bases between. The CDR3 loop reads CASSQGPGRTNTEAFF. The CDR3, as DNA: TGTGCCAGCAGCCAAGGTCCGGGACGGACGAACACTGAAGCTTTCTTT.

Points on this clonotype: Mismatch with germline at one junction end may stem from a read error. The J gene is TRBJ2-6, the V gene TRBV6-1; the D is unclear. This CDR3 is built from 15 residues. The germline CDR1 and CDR2 sequences are MNHNS and SASEGT. CDR3 protein: CASSEQIRMAYVLTF. CDR3 DNA sequence: TGTGCCAGCAGTGAACAGATTCGGATGGCCTACGTCCTGACTTTC.

The genes are TRBV4-1 and TRBJ2-2, with D hard to call. The CDR3 contains 14 residues. V was pared by 7 bases and J by 1 base, with 10 bases between. Looked up from germline, CDR1 is MGHRA and CDR2 is YSYEKL. In DNA, the CDR3 is TGCGCCAGCAAAAGATGGGTGAACACCGGGGAGCTGTTTTTT. It codes for CASKRWVNTGELFF.

This chain connects TRBV2 to TRBJ2-2, with a tentative D call TRBD1 (5 bases). V was trimmed by 6 bases and J by 2 bases, leaving 16 bases between them. Germline loops: CDR1 SNHLY, CDR2 FYNNEI. The length of the CDR3 is 16 residues. CDR3 coding DNA: TGTGCCAGCAGAGATCTTACCAGGGATAACACCGGGGAGCTGTTTTTT. Translated, it gives CASRDLTRDNTGELFF.

This clonotype was found many times. This chain connects TRBV7-3 to TRBJ2-6; D might be TRBD1 (6 bases). The CDR3 is 15 residues long. The V gene's germline CDR1 is SGHTA and CDR2 FQGTGA. Trimming left V 5 bases short and J 2 bases short, with 10 bases between. The CDR3 sequence: CASSPSGAGANVLTF. Here the CDR3 DNA reads TGTGCCAGCAGCCCGTCAGGGGCTGGGGCCAACGTCCTGACTTTC.